A single sample is the source of the 32 T cell receptor beta chains below, sequenced in a study of tumor and adjacent non-tumor tissue in lung cancer. The library came from three nested PCR rounds adapted from ARM-PCR protocols. TCRdb reprocessed the multiplex PCR reads with MiXCR, giving one entry per CDR3 protein. Found here are 60,000 or so distinct CDR3 sequences, around two thirds of them singletons; the top ten hold less than 35%. RNA was extracted from bulk tissue without any cell sorting. Distant lung tissue was collected more than 3 cm away from the tumor edge. Sequenced: distant non-tumor lung tissue. These receptors originate from a man aged 65 to 79 with non-small cell lung cancer.

With respect to this clonotype: A much bigger clone sits one base away, suggesting this may be a read error. The chain couples TRBV5-1 to TRBJ2-7; 9 nucleotides agree with TRBD1. Germline lookup yields CDR1 SGHRS and CDR2 YFSETQ. CDR3 size: 13 residues. The CDR3 loop reads CANSQGQGYEQYF. The CDR3 DNA is TGCGCCAACAGCCAGGGACAGGGCTACGAGCAGTACTTC.

Comments on this clonotype: The junction departs from germline at one end; a sequencing error may be responsible. V and J are TRBV5-5 and TRBJ1-1; the D gene is possibly TRBD1 (5 bases). CDR1 is SGHKS, CDR2 YYEKEE, per germline (reference sequence). This CDR3 is built from 15 residues. CDR3 in amino acids: CTSSLDPGVGTEAIF. The CDR3 region has the DNA TGTACCAGCAGCTTGGATCCGGGGGTAGGCACTGAAGCTATCTTT.

Worth noting for this clonotype: Germline is not matched at one junction end, which may reflect a read error. V gene TRBV28 combines with J gene TRBJ1-5, with unresolved D. The CDR3 contains 13 residues. Per germline, CDR1 MDHEN and CDR2 SYDVKM. This CDR3 is CDSILLRGQPQHF. The CDR3 region has the DNA TGTGACAGCATCCTGCTCCGAGGTCAGCCCCAGCATTTT.

The table lists this clonotype with many counts. The rearrangement links TRBV5-4 to TRBJ2-2; TRBD2 is a possible D gene (7 bases). Trimming took off 3 bases at V and 4 bases at J, with 16 bases between the two ends. The CDR3 is 16 amino acids. Germline loops: CDR1 SGHNT, CDR2 YYREEE (reference sequence). The CDR3 is CASSYGGGRPTGELFF. CDR3 bases: TGTGCCAGCAGCTACGGGGGCGGGAGACCCACCGGGGAGCTGTTTTTT.

The chain employs TRBV25-1 and TRBJ1-2, with no clear D. The CDR3 contains 16 residues. V shed 9 bases and J shed 6 bases, with 26 bases lying between them. CDR1 and CDR2 (germline): MGHDK, SYGVNS. Written as DNA, the CDR3 is TGTGCCAGTCTTGGGCCCACATCGCGGTTTAATCATGGCTACACCTTC. This gives the protein CASLGPTSRFNHGYTF.

Turning to this clonotype: It may be a read error: a sequence one base away is much more abundant. This chain links TRBV10-3 with TRBJ2-3, with D uncertain. Trimming took 3 bases from V and 0 from J, leaving 7 bases between them. The germline CDR1 and CDR2 sequences are ENHRY and SYGVKD. The CDR3 has 14 amino acids. The CDR3 region is CAISDKASTDTQYF. CDR3 nucleotides: TGTGCCATCAGTGACAAGGCGAGCACAGATACGCAGTATTTT.

A word on this clonotype: One end of the junction varies from germline; a read error may be responsible. The V call is TRBV11-3, the J call TRBJ1-1; no clear D gene. This CDR3 comprises 13 residues. Germline CDR1 is SGHNT and CDR2 is YENEEA. In DNA form, the CDR3 reads TGTACCAGCAGCTTACAGATGAACACTGAAGCTTTCTTT. It specifies CTSSLQMNTEAFF.

About this clonotype: One end of the junction varies from germline; a read error may be responsible. The CDR3 DNA reads TGCAGCGTTATAGTGGGCTACGAACAGTACTTC. Its translation is CSVIVGYEQYF. The chain couples TRBV29-1 to TRBJ2-7; no firm D call. The germline V gene encodes CDR1 SQVTM and CDR2 ANQGSEA. The CDR3 loop spans 11 amino acids.

Remarks on this clonotype: Compared with germline, one end of the junction differs, possibly owing to a read error. This sequence joins TRBV10-2 and TRBJ2-1; D remains unclear. Germline values: CDR1 WSHSY, CDR2 SAAADI. This CDR3 is 15 amino acids long. CDR3 region: CASSPGWDLGNKQFF. The CDR3 DNA is TGCGCCAGCAGCCCCGGATGGGATTTGGGCAATAAGCAGTTCTTC.

With regard to this clonotype: The CDR3 does not end in the conserved phenylalanine or tryptophan, so this is likely a read error. It is unclear where the CDR3 begins or ends on the DNA, so no DNA is shown, and the CDR3 is as TCRdb lists it. The rearrangement uses TRBV29-1 and TRBJ2-7; whether TRBD1, the table's D call, matches the DNA was not checked. Germline V CDR1 and CDR2: SQVTM, ANQGSEA. The CDR3 extends over 14 residues, inclusive of both ends. The CDR3 loop reads CSVDAGPPSYEQYS.

This clonotype has just one count. This clone may be a read error of a much larger clone one base away. Because it lacks the conserved phenylalanine or tryptophan at the end, this CDR3 is likely a read error. The genes are TRBV5-5 and TRBJ2-1; D not certain. Trimming shortened V by 2 bases and J by 6 bases, and 9 bases separated the two germline ends. CDR1 is SGHKS and CDR2 is YYEKEE in the germline V gene (reference sequence). The CDR3 consists of 13 residues. CDR3 protein: CASSFRVANEQFL. CDR3 in DNA: TGTGCCAGCAGCTTTCGTGTGGCCAATGAGCAGTTCCTC.

Comments on this clonotype: The conserved phenylalanine or tryptophan normally closing the CDR3 is absent here, so this likely arose from a read error. V gene TRBV5-4 combines with J gene TRBJ2-5, with a tentative D call TRBD1 (6 bases). The germline gives CDR1 SGHNT, CDR2 YYREEE (reference sequence). This CDR3 region has 15 residues. CDR3 sequence: CASSLDQGHQETQYL. DNA for the CDR3: TGTGCCAGCAGCCTTGACCAGGGGCACCAAGAGACTCAGTACCTC.

In the case of this clonotype: A much larger clone differs from this one at a single base, so this may be a read error. The rearrangement uses TRBV6-1 and TRBJ1-2; possible D gene TRBD1, 6 bases. Trimming pared 6 bases from V and 5 bases from J, leaving 22 bases between. The CDR3 runs to 16 residues. Germline-derived CDR1 and CDR2 are MNHNS and SASEGT. The DNA for the CDR3 is TGTGCCAGCAGCGATGTGAGGACAGTGGGATTTTATGGCTACACCTTC. This sequence encodes CASSDVRTVGFYGYTF.

The rearrangement joins TRBV28 to TRBJ2-7; D is perhaps TRBD1 (6 bases). This CDR3 has 14 residues. Trimming cost V 10 bases and J 5 bases, with 21 bases left between them. Germline CDR1 and CDR2: MDHEN and SYDVKM. DNA of the CDR3: TGTGCCATCAGACCCGCCGGGACACACCACGAGCAGTACTTC. Amino acids: CAIRPAGTHHEQYF.

This clonotype was seen once. This may arise from a read error, as a much more abundant clone is one base away. This chain uses TRBV20-1 with TRBJ1-2; 8 nucleotides match TRBD1. Germline-derived CDR1 and CDR2 are DFQATT and SNEGSKA (reference sequence). There are 15 residues in the CDR3. CDR3: CSVRDNLGTGEGYTF. The CDR3 DNA follows: TGCAGTGTTAGAGATAATCTAGGGACAGGCGAAGGCTACACCTTC.

Concerning this clonotype itself: Since a much larger clone is just one base distant, this may be a read error. This chain connects TRBV7-8 to TRBJ1-5; D is perhaps TRBD1 (6 bases). From germline, CDR1 is SGHVS and CDR2 FQNEAQ. The CDR3 is made up of 15 amino acids. The CDR3 coding sequence is TGTGCCATCAGCTTAGTGGGGGGCGCGGACTGGCCCCAGCATTTT. Protein sequence: CAISLVGGADWPQHF.

This clonotype was counted many times. The V gene is TRBV6-5, the J gene TRBJ2-7, with TRBD2 identical over 10 bases. This CDR3 comprises 14 residues. Germline CDR1 is MNHEY and CDR2 is SVGAGI. V lost 0 bases to trimming and J lost 12 bases; unmatched junction nucleotides: 8. The CDR3 sequence is CASSYSGLAGARYF. The CDR3 DNA is TGTGCCAGCAGTTACTCCGGGCTAGCGGGGGCGCGGTACTTC.

Turning to this clonotype: Its ends do not fully match the called genes, so a read error is possible. This sequence joins TRBV11-1 and TRBJ2-7; D is possibly TRBD1 (7 bases). Germline V gene sequence: CDR1 SGHAT, CDR2 FQDESV (reference sequence). This CDR3 is 12 amino acids long. In DNA form, the CDR3 reads TGCGCCAGCCGCGGGACAGCTCACGAGCAGTACTTC. Translated: CASRGTAHEQYF.

This clonotype was picked up a small number of times. A much larger clone differs by one base, so this may be a read error. The rearrangement links TRBV6-1 to TRBJ2-1; D not resolved. The CDR3 has 17 residues. Looked up from germline, CDR1 is MNHNS and CDR2 is SASEGT. CDR3 nucleotides: TGTACCAGCAGTGAATCCCCCGTGGGGTTAAGGAACAATGAGCAGTTCTTC. It translates to CTSSESPVGLRNNEQFF.

The rearrangement uses TRBV28 and TRBJ1-5; no reliable D call. The germline V gene has CDR1 MDHEN and CDR2 SYDVKM. V shed 7 bases and J shed 1 base, with 14 bases lying between them. The CDR3 runs to 15 residues. The CDR3 region has the DNA TGTGCCAGCACTGCCCGGACCCAGAGCAATCAGCCCCAGCATTTT. It codes for CASTARTQSNQPQHF.

This clonotype was recorded a few times. The V gene is TRBV6-6, the J gene TRBJ2-3, with 8 bases fitting TRBD1. V was pared by 1 base and J by 1 base, with 4 bases of the junction left unmatched. The length of the CDR3 is 16 residues. CDR1 is MNHNY and CDR2 is SVGAGI in the germline V gene (reference sequence). DNA of the CDR3: TGTGCCAGCAGTTACTTGCCGGGACAGGGCACAGATACGCAGTATTTT. Residues: CASSYLPGQGTDTQYF.

On this clonotype itself: Because it lacks the conserved phenylalanine or tryptophan at the end, this CDR3 is likely a read error. The chain couples TRBV5-4 to TRBJ2-5; the match to TRBD1 covers 7 bases. Germline-derived CDR1 and CDR2 are SGHNT and YYREEE (reference sequence). The CDR3 contains 14 residues. CDR3 loop: CACSSAGGQETQYL. CDR3 nucleotides: TGTGCCTGCAGCTCGGCAGGGGGCCAAGAGACCCAGTACTTA.

In this sample, this clonotype turned up a few times. J is TRBJ1-5 and V is TRBV20-1; D uncertain. Per the germline V gene, CDR1 is DFQATT and CDR2 is SNEGSKA (reference sequence). The CDR3 consists of 15 residues. V was shortened by 6 bases and J by 6 bases, with 21 bases between the two germline ends. This chain's CDR3 is CSANVVGREGQPQHF. The CDR3 nucleotides are TGCAGTGCAAACGTGGTTGGAAGAGAGGGTCAGCCCCAGCATTTT.

The chain combines TRBV28 with TRBJ2-7; 9 bases are a match to TRBD2. V shed 2 bases, J shed 0 bases, and the junction held 8 bases outside the gene matches. Germline V gene sequence: CDR1 MDHEN, CDR2 SYDVKM. The CDR3 runs 17 residues. CDR3 region: CASSLKPRLAVSYEQYF. The CDR3 DNA is TGTGCCAGCAGTTTAAAACCCAGACTAGCGGTCTCCTACGAGCAGTACTTC.

About this clonotype: A single base separates this from a much larger clone, so it may be a read error. The V gene is TRBV5-6, the J gene TRBJ2-3, with 10 bases fitting TRBD1. Germline CDR1 is SGHDT and CDR2 is YYEEEE. This CDR3 contains 16 residues. J lost 4 bases, V lost 4 bases, and 9 bases had no gene match. CDR3 region: CASSLMTGGWADTQYF. The CDR3 DNA reads as TGTGCCAGCAGCCTTATGACAGGGGGCTGGGCAGATACGCAGTATTTT. Full variable domain (remainder filled in from reference TRBV5-6 and TRBJ2-3): DAGVTQSPTHLIKTRGQQVTLRCSPKSGHDTVSWYQQALGQGPQFIFQYYEEEERQRGNFPDRFSGHQFPNYSSELNVNALLLGDSALYLCASSLMTGGWADTQYFGPGTRLTVL.

The chain employs TRBV11-2 and TRBJ2-2; D may be TRBD1 or TRBD2 (6 bases each). Germline loops: CDR1 SGHAT, CDR2 FQNNGV. Trimming pared 5 bases from V and 6 bases from J, leaving 19 bases between. The CDR3 is 16 residues long. The CDR3 DNA reads as TGTGCCAGCAGCCTAGGGGGGACGTTCTTCGCCGGGGAGCTGTTTTTT. Its translation is CASSLGGTFFAGELFF.

In the case of this clonotype: The CDR3 ends on some other residue instead of the conserved phenylalanine or tryptophan, so this is likely a read error. It is unclear where the CDR3 begins or ends on the DNA, so no DNA is shown, and the CDR3 is as TCRdb lists it. The chain combines TRBV6-5 with TRBJ1-2. Both ends counted, the CDR3 spans 13 residues. Germline V gene lookup returns CDR1 MNHEY and CDR2 SVGAGI. CDR3 amino acids: CASIGRYGYGYTS.

This clonotype was observed once. The chain has TRBV20-1 and TRBJ1-4; TRBD1 matches at 9 bases. Per germline, CDR1 DFQATT and CDR2 SNEGSKA (reference sequence). Germline trimming cut 2 bases from V and 3 bases from J; bases unmatched to any gene: 7. CDR3 length: 16 amino acids. The CDR3: CSARSTGGWANEKLFF. The CDR3 coding sequence is TGCAGTGCTAGATCTACAGGGGGCTGGGCTAATGAAAAACTGTTTTTT.

Regarding this clonotype: A single base separates this from a much larger clone, so it may be a read error. This chain links TRBV20-1 with TRBJ2-1; the match to TRBD2 covers 11 bases. The CDR3 length is 15 residues. The germline V gene has CDR1 DFQATT and CDR2 SNEGSKA (reference sequence). The ends lost 2 bases at V and 9 bases at J; junction bases unmatched: 9. This CDR3 reads CSARNPLAGVFEQFF. As DNA, the CDR3 is TGCAGTGCTAGAAATCCACTAGCGGGAGTCTTTGAGCAGTTCTTC.

Concerning this clonotype: At one of its ends the junction is not consistent with the germline gene, which may arise from a read error. The J gene is TRBJ2-3, the V gene TRBV11-2, with D perhaps matching TRBD1 (5 bases). This CDR3 is 15 amino acids long. Germline lookup yields CDR1 SGHAT and CDR2 FQNNGV. The chain's CDR3 is CASSLDRAPSGTRYF. CDR3 in DNA: TGTGCCAGCAGCTTAGACAGGGCCCCATCAGGTACGCGGTATTTT.

As for this clonotype: This may be a read error: a much more frequent sequence differs by one nucleotide. The rearrangement joins TRBV20-1 to TRBJ2-3; D perhaps matches TRBD1 (7 bases). The length of the CDR3 is 15 residues. Trimming shortened V by 8 bases and J by 2 bases, and 20 bases separated the two germline ends. Germline V gene sequence: CDR1 DFQATT, CDR2 SNEGSKA (reference sequence). In DNA, the CDR3 is TGCAGTACCAGGGGGTGGAGGGGCTCCACAGATACGCAGTATTTT. Translated, it gives CSTRGWRGSTDTQYF.

In regard to this clonotype: The CDR3 carries no conserved terminal phenylalanine or tryptophan, so it likely arises from a read error. The chain recombines TRBV10-1 with TRBJ2-2; D is possibly TRBD2 (5 bases). V gave up 11 bases and J gave up 8 bases, with 6 bases separating them. Germline assignment: CDR1 WNHNN and CDR2 SYGVQD (reference sequence). There are 9 residues in the CDR3. The DNA for the CDR3 is TGCGCCGGGGAGGGGGAGCTGTTTTCT. This codes for CAGEGELFS.